One and the same sample provided the 21 T cell receptor beta chains below, sequenced in a study of cytomegalovirus exposure and HLA in healthy donors. TCRdb's table, derived via immunoSEQ multiplex PCR, lists solely in-frame clones and lacks some. The repertoire has some 260,000 clones, less than 95% of them found once; the top ten carry roughly 3%. Sequencing was carried out using PBMCs. Receptor source: a woman aged 30 to 39 in good health and CMV-seronegative.

V and J are TRBV27 and TRBJ1-2; TRBD1 agrees at 8 bases. The CDR3 is 13 amino acids. Germline lookup yields CDR1 MNHEY and CDR2 SMNVEV (reference sequence). V trimming: 6 bases; J trimming: 5 bases; junction bases outside the gene matches: 5. The CDR3 is CASRLQGGYGYTF. The CDR3 coding sequence is TGTGCCAGCAGACTACAGGGGGGATATGGCTACACCTTC.

The rearrangement joins TRBV18 to TRBJ2-7; 11 bases fit TRBD1. This CDR3 is built from 14 residues. The V and J ends lost 3 bases and 3 bases, in that order; junction bases with no gene match: 1. Per germline, CDR1 KGHSH and CDR2 LQKENI. The CDR3 protein is CASSPDRGLYEQYF. Written as DNA, the CDR3 is TGTGCCAGCTCACCGGACAGGGGGCTCTACGAGCAGTACTTC.

The genes are TRBV4-2 and TRBJ1-2; 8 bases map to TRBD1. Germline trimming cut 1 base from V and 2 bases from J; bases unmatched to any gene: 3. Germline lookup yields CDR1 LGHNA and CDR2 YNFKEQ. The CDR3 is 15 amino acids. This CDR3 reads CASSQVQGANYGYTF. The CDR3 DNA reads as TGTGCCAGCAGCCAAGTCCAGGGGGCAAACTATGGCTACACCTTC.

In its sample, this clone was seen once. This chain connects TRBV11-2 to TRBJ2-3; maybe TRBD2 (7 bases). The CDR3 covers 15 residues. Trimming took off 2 bases at V and 1 base at J, with 10 bases between the two ends. Looked up from germline, CDR1 is SGHAT and CDR2 is FQNNGV. CDR3 bases: TGTGCCAGCAGCTTAACGCGGGGGCGCACAGATACGCAGTATTTT. It encodes CASSLTRGRTDTQYF.

The CDR3 nucleotides read TGTGCCAGCAGCTTAGCTGAGTCCTACGAGCAGTACTTC. It encodes CASSLAESYEQYF. The chain is built from TRBV7-9 and TRBJ2-7; D not certain. Trimming removed 0 bases at V and 1 base at J, with 4 bases between. There are 13 residues in the CDR3. Germline V gene sequence: CDR1 SEHNR, CDR2 FQNEAQ (reference sequence).

The chain employs TRBV6-5 and TRBJ2-1; a weak D match, TRBD2 (5 bases). The CDR3 contains 11 residues. Trimming left V 8 bases short and J 7 bases short, with 9 bases between. The germline CDR1 and CDR2 sequences are MNHEY and SVGAGI. The CDR3 region is CASVSGNEQFF. CDR3 DNA sequence: TGTGCCAGCGTTTCGGGGAATGAGCAGTTCTTC.

The V call is TRBV27, the J call TRBJ2-1; 8 bases map to TRBD2. Germline V gene sequence: CDR1 MNHEY, CDR2 SMNVEV (reference sequence). This CDR3 comprises 16 residues. The ends lost 5 bases at V and 7 bases at J; junction bases unmatched: 13. The CDR3 DNA follows: TGTGCCAGCAGTGTACGCGGGACTAGAGGGAGGAATGAGCAGTTCTTC. This sequence encodes CASSVRGTRGRNEQFF.

This clone was detected once. The CDR3 region is CASSYTGFLDNEQFF. The CDR3 DNA sequence: TGTGCCAGCAGTTACACCGGGTTCCTCGACAATGAGCAGTTCTTC. This chain links TRBV6-5 with TRBJ2-1; unclear D gene. Germline V gene data show CDR1 as MNHEY and CDR2 as SVGAGI. V was trimmed by 2 bases and J by 5 bases, leaving 13 bases between them. The CDR3 contains 15 residues.

The chain joins TRBV5-1 to TRBJ2-1, with D perhaps being TRBD1 or TRBD2 (6 bases each). There are 16 residues in the CDR3. Germline loops: CDR1 SGHRS, CDR2 YFSETQ. V lost 0 bases, J lost 0 bases, and 10 bases lay in between. CDR3 nucleotides: TGCGCCAGCAGCTTGGTAGGAGGGGGCTCCTACAATGAGCAGTTCTTC. Translating gives CASSLVGGGSYNEQFF.

The CDR3 bases are TGCAGCGTGCCCCTGAGTGGGGTGGGGGAGACCCAGTACTTC. This sequence encodes CSVPLSGVGETQYF. The chain has TRBV29-1 and TRBJ2-5; D gene uncertain. Germline CDR1 and CDR2: SQVTM and ANQGSEA. The length of the CDR3 is 14 residues. The V end was cut by 6 bases, the J end by 5 bases, with 19 bases between.

This rearrangement joins TRBV11-3 to TRBJ1-1, with a weak D call TRBD1 (5 bases). Trimming removed 1 base at V and 10 bases at J, with 10 bases between. From germline, CDR1 is SGHNT and CDR2 YENEEA. CDR3 size: 12 residues. The CDR3 reads CASSLGGSGAFF. DNA of the CDR3: TGTGCCAGCAGCTTAGGGGGGTCAGGAGCTTTCTTT.

The V gene is TRBV30, the J gene TRBJ1-2; D is possibly TRBD1 (5 bases). The CDR3 runs 13 residues. Between the trimmed V and J ends, which lost 3 bases and 4 bases, there was a span of 12 bases. CDR1 and CDR2 (germline): GTSNPN, SVGIG (reference sequence). CDR3 coding DNA: TGTGCCTGGAGCGACGGGGGGGGCTATGGCTACACCTTC. Its translation is CAWSDGGGYGYTF.

This clone was seen just once. The V gene is TRBV4-2, the J gene TRBJ2-2, with a tentative D call TRBD2 (5 bases). Deletions cut 0 bases from V and 4 bases from J, with 12 bases between. CDR1 LGHNA and CDR2 YNFKEQ come from the germline V gene. CDR3 length: 16 amino acids. CDR3 loop: CASSQDHRRGTGELFF. Written as DNA, the CDR3 is TGTGCCAGCAGCCAAGATCACCGACGGGGCACCGGGGAGCTGTTTTTT.

V is TRBV5-6 and J is TRBJ2-3; D unclear. V gave up 2 bases and J gave up 1 base, with 14 bases separating them. Germline V gene sequence: CDR1 SGHDT, CDR2 YYEEEE. CDR3 size: 16 residues. The CDR3 nucleotides are TGTGCCAGCAGCTTCACTACAGAATCTGGCACAGATACGCAGTATTTT. Translated, it gives CASSFTTESGTDTQYF.

The CDR3 nucleotides are TGTGCCAGCAGCTATACACCATACTATGGCTACACCTTC. It encodes CASSYTPYYGYTF. The V gene is TRBV27, the J gene TRBJ1-2; D ambiguous. Trimming removed 6 bases at V and 3 bases at J, with 11 bases between. This CDR3 contains 13 residues. CDR1 and CDR2 from the germline V gene are MNHEY and SMNVEV (reference sequence).

The rearrangement joins TRBV29-1 to TRBJ2-2, with 11 bases matching TRBD2. Germline trimming cut 7 bases from V and 3 bases from J; bases unmatched to any gene: 7. The CDR3 consists of 15 residues. CDR1 SQVTM and CDR2 ANQGSEA come from the germline V gene. CDR3 residues: CSAGGTSGHTGELFF. The CDR3 DNA follows: TGCAGCGCAGGCGGGACTAGCGGCCACACCGGGGAGCTGTTTTTT.

The chain uses TRBV29-1 and TRBJ2-7, with D hard to call. Germline V gene lookup returns CDR1 SQVTM and CDR2 ANQGSEA. Trimming left V 6 bases short and J 6 bases short, with 12 bases between. The CDR3 has 11 residues. The CDR3, as DNA: TGCAGCGTGACCCTCGGGCCCGAGCAGTACTTC. This encodes CSVTLGPEQYF.

This clone was seen a single time. The chain links TRBV27 to TRBJ2-7; the match to TRBD1 covers 8 bases. Losses at the gene ends were 8 bases for V and 0 bases for J; bases not matched to a gene: 0. CDR3 length equals 12 residues. Germline values: CDR1 MNHEY, CDR2 SMNVEV (reference sequence). The CDR3 loop is CASGTGSYEQYF. CDR3 nucleotides: TGTGCCAGCGGGACAGGCTCCTACGAGCAGTACTTC.

The gene calls are TRBV28 and TRBJ2-7; 7 positions agree with TRBD1. V was pared by 5 bases and J by 2 bases, with 6 bases of the junction left unmatched. CDR1 is MDHEN and CDR2 is SYDVKM in the germline V gene. The CDR3 loop spans 14 amino acids. CDR3 in amino acids: CASSPGQETYEQYF. DNA for the CDR3: TGTGCCAGCAGTCCAGGACAGGAGACCTACGAGCAGTACTTC.

The chain joins TRBV29-1 to TRBJ2-1; D not certain. V was cut by 1 base and J by 5 bases, with 12 bases left in between. This CDR3 region has 14 residues. Germline V gives CDR1 SQVTM, CDR2 ANQGSEA. The CDR3, as DNA: TGCAGCGTTGAAGTTGGTCCTGTCCACAATGAGCAGTTCTTC. Its translation: CSVEVGPVHNEQFF.

This clone was observed once. The chain carries TRBV5-1 and TRBJ2-5; possibly TRBD1 for D (6 bases). Germline values: CDR1 SGHRS, CDR2 YFSETQ. V was clipped by 0 bases and J by 7 bases, with 13 bases between them. The CDR3 contains 14 residues. The CDR3 nucleotides are TGCGCCAGCAGCTTGGCCCAACAGGGAGCGACCCAGTACTTC. Protein product: CASSLAQQGATQYF.